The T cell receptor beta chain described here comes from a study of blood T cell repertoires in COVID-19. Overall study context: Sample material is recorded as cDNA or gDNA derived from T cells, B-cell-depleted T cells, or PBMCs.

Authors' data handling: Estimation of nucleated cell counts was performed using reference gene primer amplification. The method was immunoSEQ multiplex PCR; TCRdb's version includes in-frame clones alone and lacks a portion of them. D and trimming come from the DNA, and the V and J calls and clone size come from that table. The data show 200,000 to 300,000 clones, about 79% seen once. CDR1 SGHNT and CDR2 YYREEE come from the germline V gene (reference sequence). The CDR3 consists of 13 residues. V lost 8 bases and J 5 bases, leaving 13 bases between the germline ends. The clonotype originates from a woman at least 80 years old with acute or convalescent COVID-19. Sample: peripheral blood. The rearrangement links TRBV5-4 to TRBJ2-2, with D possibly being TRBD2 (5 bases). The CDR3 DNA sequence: TGTGCCAGTAGCGCTCGGAGTACCGGGGAGCTGTTTTTT. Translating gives CASSARSTGELFF.